The source of this T cell receptor beta chain is a study of blood T cell repertoires in COVID-19. Study details: Specimens from acute and convalescent COVID-19 originated in the United States, Italy and Spain. PBMCs, B-cell-depleted T cells, or T cells were the source of the cDNA or gDNA that made up the material.

In germline, CDR1 is SGHTA, CDR2 FQGNSA. CDR3 length equals 18 residues. V dropped 5 bases and J dropped 3; count of bases not matched to a gene: 9. With regard to this clone: The same CDR3 is also encoded by other DNA sequences in this sample.

Using immunoSEQ multiplex PCR, the repertoire was profiled, and TCRdb retains in-frame clones only, with some absent. The profile shows more than 200,000 clones, less than 90% of them singletons. The receptor's source is a man aged 30 to 39 with active or convalescent COVID-19. Specimen: peripheral blood. The chain has TRBV7-2 and TRBJ2-3, with 15 bases fitting TRBD2. The CDR3 loop is CASSPGLAGGLGTDTQYF. The CDR3 DNA sequence: TGTGCCAGCAGCCCTGGACTAGCGGGGGGGTTGGGGACAGATACGCAGTATTTT.